The rows below give T cell receptor beta chains drawn from one sample of a study of T-cell memory formation after mild COVID-19. TCRdb reprocessed the 5' RACE reads with MiXCR, giving one entry per CDR3 protein. The profile shows about 110,000 distinct CDR3 sequences, 15% to 20% of them singletons. Sample: PBMCs or a T cell subset sorted from them (not recorded which). The receptor set was obtained from a young man who had mild COVID-19 (a few samples of this study predate the infection). Cell type and time point are not known. CDR3s include the opening cysteine and the closing phenylalanine or tryptophan. Fields, in order: clone size, V gene, D gene, J gene, CDR3 DNA, CDR3 protein. D genes are given only for firm matches. Clone size is not always given. Where it is, it says once, few, many or a class for expanded clones.

few	TRBV5-4	TRBD2	TRBJ2-2	TGTGCCAGCAGCTCGCGGGGGGCCGGGGAGCTGTTTTTT	CASSSRGAGELFF
.	TRBV7-9	.	TRBJ2-5	TGTGCCACTCACAGGGTCGGCCAAGAGACCCAGTACTTC	CATHRVGQETQYF
.	TRBV27	.	TRBJ2-2	TGTGCCAGCAGGTTACTAGGGGGGAATGTCGGGGAGCTGTTTTTT	CASRLLGGNVGELFF
.	TRBV18	.	TRBJ1-1	TGTGCCAGCTCACCCCTTGACCTGGGCGCTGAAGCTTTCTTT	CASSPLDLGAEAFF
.	TRBV6-5	TRBD1	TRBJ1-2	TGTGCCAGCAGTTACTCGATAGGTTCCCAGGGGGACTATGGCTACACCTTC	CASSYSIGSQGDYGYTF
few	TRBV7-3	TRBD2	TRBJ2-1	TGTGCCAGCAGCCCCCGACCGGGACTAGTACAGGGTGAGCAGTTCTTC	CASSPRPGLVQGEQFF
few	TRBV4-2	.	TRBJ1-6	TGTGCCAGCAGCCAGAATAACAGGGCGTCTGGTTCACCCCTCCACTTT	CASSQNNRASGSPLHF
.	TRBV5-1	TRBD2	TRBJ2-1	TGCGCCAGCAGCTTCGGCGGGGGGGCCATCAATGAGCAGTTCTTC	CASSFGGGAINEQFF
.	TRBV7-2	.	TRBJ2-3	TGTGCCAGCAGCAAAACTAGCATCGTTTTTACGGATACGCAGTATTTT	CASSKTSIVFTDTQYF
once	TRBV7-2	.	TRBJ1-6	TGTGCCAGCAGCTTAGACGGCGGTACAAGGAATTCACCCCTCCACTTT	CASSLDGGTRNSPLHF
few	TRBV7-2	TRBD2	TRBJ2-3	TGTGCCAGCAGCTTGGGGACTAGCGCCACAGATACGCAGTATTTT	CASSLGTSATDTQYF